The clone carrying this TCR delta chain was recorded many times. The sample carries other DNA sequences with the same CDR3. Both TRG and TRD chains were sequenced from each sorted sample. TCRdb re-analyzed the multiplex PCR reads via CATT. The repertoire holds around 57,000 delta-chain clones, with approximately 1.7% as singletons. This sample was taken from a study of γδ T cells in repeated Plasmodium falciparum infection. Background on the study: Samples were taken at baseline, before some infections, and 21 days after each.

Specimen: gamma-delta T cells from blood. This clonotype originated in a pool of human donors (malaria-infected and uninfected, not separated).

CDR3 sequence: CAFIKLPLQTLTGGLIF. CDR3 DNA sequence: TGTGCCTTTATAAAACTCCCATTACAAACCCTTACTGGGGGACTCATCTTT. The chain links TRDV3 to TRDJ1, with 8 bases identical to TRDD3. CDR1 is TVYSNPD and CDR2 is GDNSRS in the germline V gene (reference sequence). The CDR3 consists of 17 residues. Trimming cost V 1 base and J 10 bases; bases outside gene matches: 23.